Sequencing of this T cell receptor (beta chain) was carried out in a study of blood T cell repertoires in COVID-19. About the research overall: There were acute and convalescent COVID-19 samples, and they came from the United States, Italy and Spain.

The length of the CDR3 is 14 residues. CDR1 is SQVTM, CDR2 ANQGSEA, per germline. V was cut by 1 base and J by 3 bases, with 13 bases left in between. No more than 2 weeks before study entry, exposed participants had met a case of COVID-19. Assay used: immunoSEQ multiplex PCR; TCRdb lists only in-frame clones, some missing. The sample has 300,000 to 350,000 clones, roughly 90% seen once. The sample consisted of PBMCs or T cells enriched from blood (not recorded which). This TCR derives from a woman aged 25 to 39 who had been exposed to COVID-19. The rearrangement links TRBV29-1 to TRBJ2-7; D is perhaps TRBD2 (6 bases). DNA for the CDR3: TGCAGCGTTGAAGTTGCGGGGACTCTCTACGAGCAGTACTTC. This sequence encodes CSVEVAGTLYEQYF.